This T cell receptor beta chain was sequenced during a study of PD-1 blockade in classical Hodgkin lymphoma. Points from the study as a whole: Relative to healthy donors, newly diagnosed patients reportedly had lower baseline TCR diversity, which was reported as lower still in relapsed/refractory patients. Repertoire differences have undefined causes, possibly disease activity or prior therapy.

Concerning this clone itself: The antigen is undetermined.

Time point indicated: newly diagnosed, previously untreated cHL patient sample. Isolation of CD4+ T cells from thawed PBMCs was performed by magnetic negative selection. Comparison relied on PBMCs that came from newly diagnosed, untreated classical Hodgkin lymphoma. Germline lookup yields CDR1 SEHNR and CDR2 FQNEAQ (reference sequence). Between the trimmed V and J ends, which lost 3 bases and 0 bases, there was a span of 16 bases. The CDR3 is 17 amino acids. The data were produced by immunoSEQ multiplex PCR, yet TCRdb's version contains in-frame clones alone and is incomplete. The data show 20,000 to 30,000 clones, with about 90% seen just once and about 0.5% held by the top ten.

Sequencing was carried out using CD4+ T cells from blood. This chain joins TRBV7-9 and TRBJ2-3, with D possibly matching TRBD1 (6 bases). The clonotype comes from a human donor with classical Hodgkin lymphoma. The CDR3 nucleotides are TGTGCCAGCAGCTTGAGGACAGTAGTTTATAGCACAGATACGCAGTATTTT. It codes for CASSLRTVVYSTDTQYF.